The 26 T cell receptor beta chains below all came from one sample that was sequenced in a study of blood T cell repertoires in COVID-19. Sequenced by immunoSEQ multiplex PCR; TCRdb stores in-frame clones only, minus some. The data hold roughly 250,000 clones, with approximately 86% observed a single time. Specimen: PBMCs or T cells enriched from blood (not recorded which). The receptors were gathered from a woman in her fifties or sixties who had recovered from COVID-19.

The chain uses TRBV7-9 and TRBJ2-2, with TRBD1 as a possible D gene (6 bases). V lost 1 base and J lost 4, with 7 bases in between. The CDR3 has 14 residues. The germline gives CDR1 SEHNR, CDR2 FQNEAQ (reference sequence). CDR3 residues: CASSLGGLTGELFF. The CDR3 coding sequence is TGTGCCAGCAGCTTAGGGGGGCTCACCGGGGAGCTGTTTTTT.

J is TRBJ2-1 and V is TRBV7-9; maybe TRBD1 (6 bases). Germline loops: CDR1 SEHNR, CDR2 FQNEAQ (reference sequence). The CDR3 runs to 13 residues. The ends were cut back, 4 bases at V and 4 bases at J, with 8 bases in the middle. CDR3 region: CASSWTAYNEQFF. The CDR3 DNA is TGTGCCAGCAGCTGGACAGCTTACAATGAGCAGTTCTTC.

The V call is TRBV14, the J call TRBJ2-4; maybe TRBD2 (7 bases). Between the trimmed V and J ends, which lost 4 bases and 1 base, there was a span of 11 bases. Germline V lookup: CDR1 SGHDN, CDR2 FVKESK. This CDR3 is built from 15 residues. The CDR3 DNA reads as TGTGCCAGCAGCCGGGGGGGCTCGGCCAAAAACATTCAGTACTTC. Amino acids: CASSRGGSAKNIQYF.

V is TRBV6-4 and J is TRBJ2-2; a possible D gene is TRBD2 (5 bases). V was clipped by 6 bases and J by 7 bases, with 15 bases between them. The CDR3 loop spans 14 amino acids. Germline V CDR1 and CDR2: MRHNA, SNTAGT. CDR3: CASSQAEGGGELFF. The CDR3, as DNA: TGTGCCAGCAGCCAGGCAGAGGGTGGCGGGGAGCTGTTTTTT.

The chain is built from TRBV4-3 and TRBJ2-1, with 10 bases lining up with TRBD2. This CDR3 spans 17 amino acids. Germline values: CDR1 LGHNA, CDR2 YSLEER. The V gene end was trimmed by 0 bases and the J gene end by 4 bases; junction bases not matched to a gene: 6. In nucleotides, the CDR3 is TGCGCCAGCAGCCAAGAGGCTAGCGGGAGCCATTACAATGAGCAGTTCTTC. Amino acids: CASSQEASGSHYNEQFF.

The rearrangement uses TRBV4-1 and TRBJ2-7, with TRBD2 matching 9 bases. This CDR3 contains 15 residues. The trim removed 1 base at V and 3 bases at J, leaving 4 bases unmatched. Germline V CDR1 and CDR2: MGHRA, YSYEKL. In DNA form, the CDR3 reads TGCGCCAGCAGCCAAGCCGTAGCGGGAGTCTACGAGCAGTACTTC. Residues: CASSQAVAGVYEQYF.

The chain carries TRBV5-1 and TRBJ2-3; 8 bases are a match to TRBD1. The CDR3 has 15 residues. V lost 5 bases and J lost 2; bases outside the gene matches: 7. CDR1 is SGHRS, CDR2 YFSETQ, per germline. The CDR3 DNA sequence: TGCGCCAGCAGGCCCCAGGGGGCTCCCACAGATACGCAGTATTTT. Amino acid sequence: CASRPQGAPTDTQYF.

The rearrangement joins TRBV2 to TRBJ2-7; D possibly corresponds to TRBD1 (5 bases). The V gene's germline CDR1 is SNHLY and CDR2 FYNNEI. Trimming took 6 bases from V and 4 from J, leaving 10 bases between them. This CDR3 spans 12 amino acids. CDR3 sequence reads: CASSAGWYEQYF. CDR3 in DNA: TGTGCCAGCAGCGCAGGGTGGTACGAGCAGTACTTC.

This rearrangement joins TRBV28 to TRBJ2-2, with a weak D call TRBD1 (6 bases). Germline lookup yields CDR1 MDHEN and CDR2 SYDVKM. Trimming removed 5 bases from V and 6 bases from J, with 13 bases in between. This CDR3 contains 14 residues. This CDR3 is CASSLQQGAGELFF. In DNA, the CDR3 is TGTGCCAGCAGTCTACAACAGGGTGCCGGGGAGCTGTTTTTT.

J is TRBJ1-5 and V is TRBV7-9; no clear D. Germline CDR1 reads SEHNR; CDR2 reads FQNEAQ (reference sequence). The CDR3 has 16 amino acids. V lost 1 base to trimming and J lost 2 bases, with 12 bases between them. CDR3 residues: CASSLGPGLGNQPQHF. The CDR3 bases are TGTGCCAGCAGCTTAGGGCCGGGGTTGGGCAATCAGCCCCAGCATTTT.

This chain links TRBV23-1 with TRBJ1-2; 7 bases match TRBD1. TRBV23-1 is an open reading frame, and its role is uncertain. The CDR3 is made up of 20 amino acids. The junction had 17 bases not matched to a gene; V was cut back by 1 base and J by 0 bases. This chain's CDR3 is CASSQLKVARGRRPNYGYTF. The CDR3, as DNA: TGCGCCAGCAGTCAATTGAAAGTAGCGAGGGGGCGTCGTCCTAACTATGGCTACACCTTC.

This clone was counted a single time. The V call is TRBV7-9, the J call TRBJ1-5; 7 positions agree with TRBD1. There are 16 residues in the CDR3. The V gene end was trimmed by 5 bases and the J gene end by 4 bases; junction bases not matched to a gene: 11. Germline V gene sequence: CDR1 SEHNR, CDR2 FQNEAQ (reference sequence). CDR3 residues: CASSLSGTAKNQPQHF. CDR3 nucleotide sequence: TGTGCCAGCAGCCTCTCCGGGACAGCAAAGAATCAGCCCCAGCATTTT.

This clone was recorded only once. The rearrangement uses TRBV5-1 and TRBJ2-7; 8 nucleotides align to TRBD1. The CDR3 covers 13 residues. Germline CDR1 is SGHRS and CDR2 is YFSETQ. V was pared by 4 bases and J by 6 bases, with 6 bases of the junction left unmatched. For the CDR3, the DNA is TGCGCCAGCAGCCTGGACAGGGTGCGCGAGCAGTACTTC. It is translated as CASSLDRVREQYF.

The rearrangement uses TRBV5-1 and TRBJ2-7; 8 bases agree with TRBD2. Trimming cost V 4 bases and J 3 bases; bases outside gene matches: 0. The germline V gene encodes CDR1 SGHRS and CDR2 YFSETQ. The CDR3 is 12 amino acids. The CDR3 loop reads CASSREGYEQYF. In DNA, the CDR3 is TGCGCCAGCAGCCGGGAGGGCTACGAGCAGTACTTC.

The V and J genes are TRBV3-1 (or the pseudogene TRBV3-2) and TRBJ2-1, with TRBD1 matching 7 bases. The CDR3 has 17 amino acids. J lost 4 bases, V lost 0 bases, and 9 bases had no gene match. CDR1 is LGHDT and CDR2 is YNNKEL in the germline V gene (reference sequence). In DNA form, the CDR3 reads TGTGCCAGCAGCCAAGAAGTTGGACAGGTCAATTACAATGAGCAGTTCTTC. Encoded protein: CASSQEVGQVNYNEQFF.

J is TRBJ2-2 and V is TRBV5-1, with D possibly being TRBD2 (6 bases). CDR3 length equals 16 residues. Looked up from germline, CDR1 is SGHRS and CDR2 is YFSETQ. The V end lost 0 bases, the J end lost 6 bases, and 15 bases lay between the germline ends. The CDR3 protein is CASSLAAGIIAGELFF. CDR3 sequence (DNA): TGCGCCAGCAGCTTGGCCGCGGGGATAATAGCCGGGGAGCTGTTTTTT.

The chain combines TRBV7-9 with TRBJ2-1; TRBD2 agrees at 14 bases. Germline trimming cut 4 bases from V and 7 bases from J; bases unmatched to any gene: 3. This CDR3 is built from 15 residues. Germline V gene data show CDR1 as SEHNR and CDR2 as FQNEAQ (reference sequence). CDR3 nucleotides: TGTGCCAGCAGCTGGACTAGCGGGAGGAATAATGAGCAGTTCTTC. Its translation is CASSWTSGRNNEQFF.

CDR3 DNA sequence: TGCGCCAGCAGCTTGGGCAGGGGGTCCTACGAGCAGTACTTC. Translated: CASSLGRGSYEQYF. The V gene is TRBV5-1, the J gene TRBJ2-7; 7 positions agree with TRBD1. With V trimmed by 0 bases and J by 1 base, 1 base remained unmatched. CDR3 length equals 14 residues. Germline V gene data show CDR1 as SGHRS and CDR2 as YFSETQ.

The chain recombines TRBV12-3 or TRBV12-4 with TRBJ2-1; 7 positions agree with TRBD2. This CDR3 spans 12 amino acids. V trimming: 3 bases; J trimming: 8 bases; junction bases outside the gene matches: 1. DNA for the CDR3: TGTGCCAGCAGTTTGGCGGGGGATGAGCAGTTCTTC. Its translation is CASSLAGDEQFF.

The J gene is TRBJ1-6, the V gene TRBV19; D is ambiguous. The CDR3 consists of 16 residues. With 4 bases removed from V and 8 bases from J, the gap between germline ends came to 18 bases. The germline CDR1 and CDR2 sequences are LNHDA and SQIVND (reference sequence). The CDR3 loop is CASSTLREGSDSPLHF. The CDR3 nucleotides read TGTGCCAGTAGTACCCTGCGTGAGGGATCCGATTCACCCCTCCACTTT. Complete variable domain (other parts from reference TRBV19 and TRBJ1-6): DGGITQSPKYLFRKEGQNVTLSCEQNLNHDAMYWYRQDPGQGLRLIYYSQIVNDFQKGDIAEGYSVSREKKESFPLTVTSAQKNPTAFYLCASSTLREGSDSPLHFGNGTRLTVT.

The V gene is TRBV30, the J gene TRBJ2-3; the match to TRBD1 covers 11 bases. CDR3 length equals 14 residues. V lost 2 bases and J lost 5; bases outside the gene matches: 3. Germline V gives CDR1 GTSNPN, CDR2 SVGIG (reference sequence). CDR3: CAWSPGQGGDTQYF. The CDR3 DNA reads TGTGCCTGGAGTCCGGGACAGGGGGGAGATACGCAGTATTTT. The whole variable domain, remainder taken from reference TRBV30 and TRBJ2-3, is SQTIHQWPATLVQPVGSPLSLECTVEGTSNPNLYWYRQAAGRGLQLLFYSVGIGQISSEVPQNLSASRPQDRQFILSSKKLLLSDSGFYLCAWSPGQGGDTQYFGPGTRLTVL.

The chain joins TRBV4-2 to TRBJ2-3, with D tentatively TRBD2 (6 bases). Per the germline V gene, CDR1 is LGHNA and CDR2 is YNFKEQ. V lost 4 bases and J 5 bases, leaving 10 bases between the germline ends. The CDR3 sequence is 13 residues long. The CDR3 DNA reads TGTGCCAGCAGCCGGGAGGACGTAGATACGCAGTATTTT. Encoded protein: CASSREDVDTQYF.

The rearrangement uses TRBV14 and TRBJ2-7; weak D call: TRBD1 (5 bases). Between the trimmed V and J ends, which lost 0 bases and 1 base, there was a span of 22 bases. CDR3 length: 19 amino acids. Germline-derived CDR1 and CDR2 are SGHDN and FVKESK. CDR3 in amino acids: CASSQESPWVREGSYEQYF. The CDR3 coding sequence is TGTGCCAGCAGCCAAGAATCCCCATGGGTCAGGGAAGGGTCCTACGAGCAGTACTTC.

The chain uses TRBV6-5 and TRBJ2-2; D gene ambiguous. The CDR3 consists of 14 residues. Germline CDR1 is MNHEY and CDR2 is SVGAGI. V shed 5 bases and J shed 0 bases, with 7 bases lying between them. The CDR3 DNA is TGTGCCAGCAGTCGCGCCCCGAACACCGGGGAGCTGTTTTTT. Encoded protein: CASSRAPNTGELFF.

V gene TRBV6-5 combines with J gene TRBJ1-1; D is possibly TRBD1 (6 bases). The ends were cut back, 4 bases at V and 4 bases at J, with 13 bases in the middle. The CDR3 is made up of 14 amino acids. The germline V gene has CDR1 MNHEY and CDR2 SVGAGI. The CDR3 nucleotides read TGTGCCAGCAGTTTCAGGGGTGTTGGCACTGAAGCTTTCTTT. Translated: CASSFRGVGTEAFF.

The genes are TRBV9 and TRBJ1-1; the match to TRBD1 covers 8 bases. The V segment lost 4 bases and the J segment 4 bases; nucleotides outside the gene matches: 6. This CDR3 spans 14 amino acids. CDR1 SGDLS and CDR2 YYNGEE come from the germline V gene. The CDR3 region is CASSRGQVSTEAFF. The CDR3 bases are TGTGCCAGCAGCCGGGGACAGGTGAGCACTGAAGCTTTCTTT. The whole variable domain, filled in from reference TRBV9 and TRBJ1-1, reads DSGVTQTPKHLITATGQRVTLRCSPRSGDLSVYWYQQSLDQGLQFLIQYYNGEERAKGNILERFSAQQFPDLHSELNLSSLELGDSALYFCASSRGQVSTEAFFGQGTRLTVV.